Described below is a single T cell receptor beta chain sequence and its context. These data come from a study of blood T cell repertoires in COVID-19. The germline V gene has CDR1 KGHSH and CDR2 LQKENI. The length of the CDR3 is 13 residues. The V gene lost 5 bases and the J gene lost 6 bases, with 10 bases spanning the gap. In the study's own analysis: Counts of nucleated cells, estimated from reference gene primer amplification, were obtained. The repertoire was sequenced with immunoSEQ multiplex PCR; TCRdb's copy has only in-frame clones and lacks some. That table gives V, J and clone size, and the DNA gave D and trimming. The repertoire holds approximately 320,000 clones, with approximately 89% as singletons.

The sequencing input was peripheral blood. The rearrangement joins TRBV18 to TRBJ1-4, with D unresolved. This TCR derives from a woman aged 25-40 years with COVID-19, enrolled during active disease. CDR3 nucleotide sequence: TGTGCCAGCTCAGCGGGTCTGGATGAAAAACTGTTTTTT. Translated, it gives CASSAGLDEKLFF.